This T cell receptor (beta chain) was captured in a study of patients and donors after allogeneic stem cell transplantation. TCRdb recomputed calls from the RT-PCR reads with MiXCR, one row per CDR3 protein. The profile shows around 240,000 distinct CDR3 sequences, 13% to 15% of them singletons. This clonotype showed up many times. The trim removed 3 bases at V and 6 bases at J, leaving 11 bases unmatched. CDR3 length: 17 amino acids. Germline-derived CDR1 and CDR2 are SGHAT and FQNNGV. The receptor was derived from a human donor who was either an allogeneic HSCT recipient or a stem cell or donor lymphocyte infusion donor (not recorded which). It is not recorded whose cells these are; they may come from a transplant donor. V and J are TRBV11-2 and TRBJ2-1; the match to TRBD1 covers 10 bases. The specimen was blood, either unsorted or a sorted T cell fraction (not recorded which). The CDR3 DNA follows: TGTGCCAGCAGCTTTCAGGGAGCGGGGGACAGGGGCAATGAGCAGTTCTTC. Translation gives CASSFQGAGDRGNEQFF.